The rows below give T cell receptor beta chains drawn from one sample of a study of blood T cell repertoires in COVID-19. Sequencing used immunoSEQ multiplex PCR; TCRdb keeps in-frame clones, though not all of them. The sample carries 170,000 or so clones, over 80% recorded once. Sequenced: peripheral blood. These receptors all stem from a woman aged 60-75 years with acute or convalescent COVID-19. CDR3s include the opening cysteine and the closing phenylalanine or tryptophan. The order of the fields is clone size, J gene, V gene, D gene, CDR3 DNA, CDR3 protein. D genes are given only for firm matches. The size of a clone is reported for some rows only, either as once, few or many, or as a class for expanded clones.

clone size: NA
J gene: TRBJ1-4
V gene: TRBV18
D gene: NA
CDR3 DNA: TGTGCCAGCTCCCACGGGCAGGAGGGTGAAAAACTGTTTTTT
CDR3 protein: CASSHGQEGEKLFF

clone size: NA
J gene: TRBJ2-7
V gene: TRBV27
D gene: TRBD1
CDR3 DNA: TGTGCCAGCAGCCCCCGGGACAGGGGTTACGAGCAGTACTTC
CDR3 protein: CASSPRDRGYEQYF

clone size: NA
J gene: TRBJ2-7
V gene: TRBV7-6
D gene: TRBD1
CDR3 DNA: TGTGCCAGCAGCGAAAATACAGGGGGGTCCTACGAGCAGTACTTC
CDR3 protein: CASSENTGGSYEQYF

clone size: NA
J gene: TRBJ2-2
V gene: TRBV9
D gene: TRBD1
CDR3 DNA: TGTGCCAGCAGCGTATCCTCGGGTACAGGGGGTTTCACCGGGGAGCTGTTTTTT
CDR3 protein: CASSVSSGTGGFTGELFF

clone size: NA
J gene: TRBJ1-1
V gene: TRBV7-9
D gene: TRBD1
CDR3 DNA: TGTGCCAGCAGCTTAGGCGACAGGGGGCGTTTTGAAGCTTTCTTT
CDR3 protein: CASSLGDRGRFEAFF

clone size: once
J gene: TRBJ1-3
V gene: TRBV10-3
D gene: TRBD1
CDR3 DNA: TGTGCCATCAGCCGACAGGGCGCCTCCGCTGGAAACACCATATATTTT
CDR3 protein: CAISRQGASAGNTIYF

clone size: NA
J gene: TRBJ2-4
V gene: TRBV28
D gene: TRBD1
CDR3 DNA: TGTGCCAGCAGTCGAGCCTACAGGGGGAAAAACATTCAGTACTTC
CDR3 protein: CASSRAYRGKNIQYF

clone size: NA
J gene: TRBJ2-5
V gene: TRBV11-3
D gene: TRBD1
CDR3 DNA: TGTGCCAGCAGCGGAAGGGGGCCCTCGGGAGAGACCCAGTACTTC
CDR3 protein: CASSGRGPSGETQYF

clone size: NA
J gene: TRBJ2-7
V gene: TRBV5-6
D gene: TRBD1
CDR3 DNA: TGTGCCAGCAGCACCGAGACAGGGCTCTCCTACGAGCAGTACTTC
CDR3 protein: CASSTETGLSYEQYF

clone size: NA
J gene: TRBJ2-5
V gene: TRBV18
D gene: TRBD1
CDR3 DNA: TGTGCCAGCTCACCACGAACAGGGGGCGAAGAGACCCAGTACTTC
CDR3 protein: CASSPRTGGEETQYF

clone size: once
J gene: TRBJ2-1
V gene: TRBV9
D gene: TRBD1
CDR3 DNA: TGTGCCAGCAGCGCCCGGGACAGCAATGAGCAGTTCTTC
CDR3 protein: CASSARDSNEQFF

clone size: NA
J gene: TRBJ2-7
V gene: TRBV6-5
D gene: TRBD1
CDR3 DNA: TGTGCCAGCAGCCGGGACAGGGCTTCCTACGAGCAGTACTTC
CDR3 protein: CASSRDRASYEQYF

clone size: NA
J gene: TRBJ2-7
V gene: TRBV27
D gene: TRBD2
CDR3 DNA: TGTGCCAGCAGTCCCCTGGGACTAGCGGGGGGACTATCCTACGAGCAGTACTTC
CDR3 protein: CASSPLGLAGGLSYEQYF

clone size: NA
J gene: TRBJ1-1
V gene: TRBV4-2
D gene: TRBD1
CDR3 DNA: TGTGCCAGCAGCCAAGATGTAATCGGGACAGGGCACACTGAAGCTTTCTTT
CDR3 protein: CASSQDVIGTGHTEAFF

clone size: NA
J gene: TRBJ1-5
V gene: TRBV5-1
D gene: TRBD1
CDR3 DNA: TGCGCCAGCAGCCCAGGACAGGGCTATCAGCCCCAGCATTTT
CDR3 protein: CASSPGQGYQPQHF

clone size: NA
J gene: TRBJ2-5
V gene: TRBV11-2
D gene: NA
CDR3 DNA: TGTGCCAGCAGCCCACAGGGATACACACAAGAGACCCAGTACTTC
CDR3 protein: CASSPQGYTQETQYF

clone size: NA
J gene: TRBJ1-5
V gene: TRBV4-1
D gene: NA
CDR3 DNA: TGCGCCAGCAGCCAAGCTCGGACAGCCAATCAGCCCCAGCATTTT
CDR3 protein: CASSQARTANQPQHF

clone size: NA
J gene: TRBJ1-1
V gene: TRBV27
D gene: NA
CDR3 DNA: TGTGCCAGCAGTTTATACGGACACCCGAACACTGAAGCTTTCTTT
CDR3 protein: CASSLYGHPNTEAFF

clone size: NA
J gene: TRBJ1-5
V gene: TRBV19
D gene: NA
CDR3 DNA: TGTGCCAGTAGTATAGGAGGAGGGATGCTTTGGCCCCAGCATTTT
CDR3 protein: CASSIGGGMLWPQHF

clone size: NA
J gene: TRBJ2-7
V gene: TRBV4-1
D gene: TRBD1
CDR3 DNA: TGCGCCAGCAGTAGGACCAGGGGGCTCGAGCAGTACTTC
CDR3 protein: CASSRTRGLEQYF

clone size: NA
J gene: TRBJ2-1
V gene: TRBV5-1
D gene: NA
CDR3 DNA: TGCGCCAGCAGCTTGGAGGGTCAGGGGTTCCCCCCTGAGCAGTTCTTC
CDR3 protein: CASSLEGQGFPPEQFF

clone size: NA
J gene: TRBJ1-1
V gene: TRBV6-6
D gene: TRBD1
CDR3 DNA: TGTGCCAGCAGTCCACTGGACAGGGGGAACACTGAAGCTTTCTTT
CDR3 protein: CASSPLDRGNTEAFF

clone size: NA
J gene: TRBJ1-5
V gene: TRBV9
D gene: NA
CDR3 DNA: TGTGCCAGCAGCTCCAAGGGGGGGGGTCAGCCCCAGCATTTT
CDR3 protein: CASSSKGGGQPQHF

clone size: NA
J gene: TRBJ1-1
V gene: TRBV21-1
D gene: NA
CDR3 DNA: TGTGCCAGCAGCAGCTCCCGGGACAGGGGTACTGAAGCTTTCTTT
CDR3 protein: CASSSSRDRGTEAFF

clone size: NA
J gene: TRBJ2-5
V gene: TRBV7-2
D gene: NA
CDR3 DNA: TGTGCCAGCAGCCCCCAGGGATCAGGCCCCGAGACCCAGTACTTC
CDR3 protein: CASSPQGSGPETQYF

clone size: NA
J gene: TRBJ1-3
V gene: TRBV11-2
D gene: TRBD1
CDR3 DNA: TGTGCCAGCAGTCAAGACAGGGCTGGAAACACCATATATTTT
CDR3 protein: CASSQDRAGNTIYF

clone size: NA
J gene: TRBJ1-5
V gene: TRBV5-5
D gene: NA
CDR3 DNA: TGTGCCAGCAGCTTCGTAGATAGCAATCAGCCCCAGCATTTT
CDR3 protein: CASSFVDSNQPQHF

clone size: few
J gene: TRBJ2-2
V gene: TRBV4-2
D gene: TRBD1
CDR3 DNA: TGTGCCAGCAGCCAAGATACGGGACAGGGGTTGAGCACCGGGGAGCTGTTTTTT
CDR3 protein: CASSQDTGQGLSTGELFF